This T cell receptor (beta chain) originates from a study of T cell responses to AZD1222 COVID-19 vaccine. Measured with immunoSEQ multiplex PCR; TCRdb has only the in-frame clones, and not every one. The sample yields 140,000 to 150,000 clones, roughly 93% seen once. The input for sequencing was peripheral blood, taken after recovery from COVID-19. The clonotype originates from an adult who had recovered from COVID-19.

This CDR3 is CASSLLAGGPVSASYNEQFF. The DNA for the CDR3 is TGTGCCAGCAGCTTATTAGCGGGAGGGCCCGTTTCCGCCTCCTACAATGAGCAGTTCTTC. The chain couples TRBV7-3 to TRBJ2-1, with 11 bases fitting TRBD2. The V and J ends lost 2 bases and 0 bases, in that order; junction bases with no gene match: 12. CDR1 is SGHTA and CDR2 is FQGTGA in the germline V gene. CDR3 length: 20 residues.